These 5 T cell receptor beta chains were sequenced from one sample in a study of cytomegalovirus exposure and HLA in healthy donors. 60 Vbeta and 13 Jbeta primers were used in PCR. The assay was immunoSEQ multiplex PCR, and TCRdb's table has in-frame clones only and misses some. The sample lists fewer than 200,000 clones; approximately 80% were seen once. Sequencing input: PBMCs. The origin of the receptors is a woman aged 18-30 years in good health and CMV-seronegative.

In its sample, this clone was seen once. V usage is TRBV5-6 and J usage is TRBJ2-7, with unresolved D. V lost 1 base and J 2 bases, leaving 10 bases between the germline ends. The CDR3 is made up of 14 amino acids. The V gene's germline CDR1 is SGHDT and CDR2 YYEEEE. The CDR3 loop is CASSLLGHPYEQYF. CDR3 nucleotide sequence: TGTGCCAGCAGCTTGCTTGGCCACCCCTACGAGCAGTACTTC.

The V call is TRBV5-6, the J call TRBJ1-1; TRBD1 might be the D (5 bases). This CDR3 region has 16 residues. Trimming cost V 1 base and J 0 bases, with 13 bases left between them. Per the germline V gene, CDR1 is SGHDT and CDR2 is YYEEEE. CDR3 region: CASSLRILTVNTEAFF. CDR3 DNA sequence: TGTGCCAGCAGCTTGAGAATTCTGACAGTGAACACTGAAGCTTTCTTT.

This chain connects TRBV4-1 to TRBJ2-5, with 9 bases lining up with TRBD2. This CDR3 is 18 amino acids long. V was pared by 4 bases and J by 7 bases, with 19 bases of the junction left unmatched. CDR1 and CDR2 from the germline V gene are MGHRA and YSYEKL. CDR3 sequence reads: CASSPNSDSGGLRGTQYF. The CDR3 coding sequence is TGCGCCAGCAGCCCAAACTCAGATAGCGGGGGATTACGGGGGACCCAGTACTTC.

V usage is TRBV4-1 and J usage is TRBJ2-1; 9 nucleotides match TRBD2. The CDR3 covers 16 residues. Trimming cost V 1 base and J 8 bases; bases outside gene matches: 9. Germline CDR1 is MGHRA and CDR2 is YSYEKL. The CDR3 here is CASSQVVASGADEQFF. The CDR3 region has the DNA TGCGCCAGCAGCCAAGTTGTGGCTAGCGGGGCGGATGAGCAGTTCTTC.

This rearrangement joins TRBV29-1 to TRBJ2-5, with a tentative D call TRBD2 (5 bases). Germline loops: CDR1 SQVTM, CDR2 ANQGSEA. CDR3 length: 15 residues. V shed 4 bases and J shed 2 bases, with 17 bases lying between them. The CDR3 protein is CSVGATKNVQETQYF. The CDR3, as DNA: TGCAGCGTTGGAGCGACTAAAAACGTTCAAGAGACCCAGTACTTC.